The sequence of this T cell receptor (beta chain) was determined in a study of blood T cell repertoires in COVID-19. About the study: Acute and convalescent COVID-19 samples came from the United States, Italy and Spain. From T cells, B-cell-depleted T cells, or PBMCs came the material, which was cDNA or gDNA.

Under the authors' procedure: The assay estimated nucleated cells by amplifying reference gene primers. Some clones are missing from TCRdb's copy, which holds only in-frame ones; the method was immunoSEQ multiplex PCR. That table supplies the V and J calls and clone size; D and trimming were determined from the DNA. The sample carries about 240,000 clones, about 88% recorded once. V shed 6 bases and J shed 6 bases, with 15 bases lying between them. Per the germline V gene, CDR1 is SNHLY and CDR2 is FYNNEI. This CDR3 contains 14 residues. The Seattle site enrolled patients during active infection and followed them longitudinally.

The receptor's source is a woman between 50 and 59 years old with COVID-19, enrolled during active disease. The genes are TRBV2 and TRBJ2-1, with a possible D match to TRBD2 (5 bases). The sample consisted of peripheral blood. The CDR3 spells CASRRTSLINEQFF. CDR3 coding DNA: TGTGCCAGCAGGAGGACTTCTCTAATCAATGAGCAGTTCTTC.